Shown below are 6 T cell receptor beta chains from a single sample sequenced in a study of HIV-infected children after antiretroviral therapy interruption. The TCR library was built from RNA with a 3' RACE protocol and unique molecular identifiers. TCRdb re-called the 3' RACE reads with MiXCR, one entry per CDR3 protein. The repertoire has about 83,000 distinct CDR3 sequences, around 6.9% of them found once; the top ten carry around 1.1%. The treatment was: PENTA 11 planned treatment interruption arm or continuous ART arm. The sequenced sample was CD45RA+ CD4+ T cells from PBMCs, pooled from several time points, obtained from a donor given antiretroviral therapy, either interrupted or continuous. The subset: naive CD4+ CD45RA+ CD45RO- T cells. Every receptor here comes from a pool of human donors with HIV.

The CDR3 sequence is CASRLYNEQFF. The CDR3, as DNA: TGTGCCAGCAGACTATACAATGAGCAGTTCTTC. The chain joins TRBV6-4 to TRBJ2-1; D unclear. The length of the CDR3 is 11 residues. Germline V gene sequence: CDR1 MRHNA, CDR2 SNTAGT. The V end lost 6 bases, the J end lost 4 bases, and 4 bases lay between the germline ends.

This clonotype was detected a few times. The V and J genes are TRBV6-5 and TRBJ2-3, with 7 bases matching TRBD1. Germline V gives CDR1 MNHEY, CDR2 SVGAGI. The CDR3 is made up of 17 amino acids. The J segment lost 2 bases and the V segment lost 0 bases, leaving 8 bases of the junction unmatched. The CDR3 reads CASSYSTTGPLTDTQYF. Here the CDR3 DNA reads TGTGCCAGCAGTTACTCGACGACAGGGCCCCTCACAGATACGCAGTATTTT.

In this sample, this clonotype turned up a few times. Written as DNA, the CDR3 is TGTGCCAGCAGCACGAGCGGGGGGGCCTCAGAGACCCAGTACTTC. Translating it yields CASSTSGGASETQYF. The chain is built from TRBV7-2 and TRBJ2-5; 10 nucleotides match TRBD2. Looked up from germline, CDR1 is SGHTA and CDR2 is FQGNSA. This CDR3 contains 15 residues. Trimming took 5 bases from V and 4 from J; bases not matched to a gene: 7. Using reference TRBV7-2 and TRBJ2-5 for the parts outside the CDR3, the full variable domain is GAGVSQSPSNKVTEKGKDVELRCDPISGHTALYWYRQSLGQGLEFLIYFQGNSAPDKSGLPSDRFSAERTGGSVSTLTIQRTQQEDSAVYLCASSTSGGASETQYFGPGTRLLVL.

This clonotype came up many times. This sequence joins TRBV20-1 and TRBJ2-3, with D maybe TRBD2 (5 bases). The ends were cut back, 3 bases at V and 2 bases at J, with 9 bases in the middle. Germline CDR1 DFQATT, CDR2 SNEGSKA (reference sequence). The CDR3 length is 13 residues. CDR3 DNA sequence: TGCAGTGCTAGGGACTTGGCCACAGATACGCAGTATTTT. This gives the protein CSARDLATDTQYF.

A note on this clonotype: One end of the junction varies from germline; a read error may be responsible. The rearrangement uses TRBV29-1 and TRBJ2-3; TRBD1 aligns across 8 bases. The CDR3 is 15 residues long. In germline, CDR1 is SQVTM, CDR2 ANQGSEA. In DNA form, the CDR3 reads TGCAACGTTGAGGAGGGCAGGGGGCGATCAGATACGCAGTATTTT. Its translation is CNVEEGRGRSDTQYF.

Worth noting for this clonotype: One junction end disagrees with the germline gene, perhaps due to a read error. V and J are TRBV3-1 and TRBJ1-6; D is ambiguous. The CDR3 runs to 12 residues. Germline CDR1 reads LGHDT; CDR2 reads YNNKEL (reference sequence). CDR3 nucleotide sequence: TGTTCCAGCAGCCAATTTAATTCACCCCTCCGCTTT. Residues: CSSSQFNSPLRF.